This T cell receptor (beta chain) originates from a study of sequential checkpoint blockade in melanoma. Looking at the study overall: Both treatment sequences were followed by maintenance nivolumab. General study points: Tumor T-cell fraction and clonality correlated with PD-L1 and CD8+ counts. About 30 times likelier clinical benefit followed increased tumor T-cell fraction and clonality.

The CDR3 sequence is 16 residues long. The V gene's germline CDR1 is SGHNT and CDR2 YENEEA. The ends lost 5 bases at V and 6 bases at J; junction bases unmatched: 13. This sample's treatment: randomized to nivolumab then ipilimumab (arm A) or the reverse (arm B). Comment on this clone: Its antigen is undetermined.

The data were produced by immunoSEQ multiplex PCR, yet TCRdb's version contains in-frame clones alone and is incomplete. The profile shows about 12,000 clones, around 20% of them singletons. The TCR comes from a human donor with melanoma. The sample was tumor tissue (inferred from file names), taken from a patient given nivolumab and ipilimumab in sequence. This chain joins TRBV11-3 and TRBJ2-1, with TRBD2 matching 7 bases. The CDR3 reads CASSQVRTGGGNEQFF. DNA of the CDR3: TGTGCCAGCAGCCAAGTCCGGACGGGCGGGGGCAATGAGCAGTTCTTC.